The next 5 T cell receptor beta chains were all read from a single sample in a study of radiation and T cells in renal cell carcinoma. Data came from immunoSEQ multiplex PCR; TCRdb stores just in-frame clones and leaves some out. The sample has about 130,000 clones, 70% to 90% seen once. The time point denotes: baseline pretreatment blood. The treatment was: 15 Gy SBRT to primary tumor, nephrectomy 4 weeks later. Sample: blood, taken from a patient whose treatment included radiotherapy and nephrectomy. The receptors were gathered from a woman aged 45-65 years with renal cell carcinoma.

The CDR3 sequence: CASSSRTGVGNYGYTF. The CDR3 coding sequence is TGCGCCAGCAGCTCTAGAACAGGGGTTGGCAACTATGGCTACACCTTC. The chain combines TRBV5-1 with TRBJ1-2, with 7 positions matching TRBD1. Trimming took 3 bases from V and 2 from J; bases not matched to a gene: 10. Germline V gene data show CDR1 as SGHRS and CDR2 as YFSETQ. This CDR3 contains 16 residues.

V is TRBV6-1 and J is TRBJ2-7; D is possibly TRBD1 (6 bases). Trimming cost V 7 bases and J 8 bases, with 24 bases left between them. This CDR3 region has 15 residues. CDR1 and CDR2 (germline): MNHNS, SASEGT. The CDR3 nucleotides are TGTGCCAGCACCTCAGCTGCAGGGGCCCTCTCCAAGCAGTACTTC. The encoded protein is CASTSAAGALSKQYF.

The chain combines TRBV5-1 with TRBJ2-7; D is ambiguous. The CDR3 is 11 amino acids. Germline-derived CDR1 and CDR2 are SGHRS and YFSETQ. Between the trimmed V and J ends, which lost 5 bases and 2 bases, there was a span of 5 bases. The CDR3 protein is CASRLAYEQYF. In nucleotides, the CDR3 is TGCGCCAGCAGGCTAGCCTACGAGCAGTACTTC.

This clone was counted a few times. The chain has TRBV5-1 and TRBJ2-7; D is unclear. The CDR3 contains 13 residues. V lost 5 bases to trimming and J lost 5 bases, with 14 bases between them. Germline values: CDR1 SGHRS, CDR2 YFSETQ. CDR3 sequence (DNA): TGCGCCAGCAGTTCTAGGGTGGATAACGAGCAGTACTTC. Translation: CASSSRVDNEQYF.

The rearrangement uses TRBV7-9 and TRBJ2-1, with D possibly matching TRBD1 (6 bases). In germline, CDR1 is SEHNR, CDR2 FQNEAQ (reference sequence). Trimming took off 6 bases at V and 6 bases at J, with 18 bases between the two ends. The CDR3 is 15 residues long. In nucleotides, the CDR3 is TGTGCCAGCAGTTATACAGGGAGTGCTGGCAATGAGCAGTTCTTC. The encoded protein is CASSYTGSAGNEQFF. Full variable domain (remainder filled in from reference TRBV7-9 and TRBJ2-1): DTGVSQNPRHKITKRGQNVTFRCDPISEHNRLYWYRQTLGQGPEFLTYFQNEAQLEKSRLLSDRFSAERPKGSFSTLEIQRTEQGDSAMYLCASSYTGSAGNEQFFGPGTRLTVL.